One sample yielded the 9 T cell receptor beta chains listed below, sequenced in a study of blood T cell repertoires in COVID-19 (dated by TCRdb to the early 2020s). The library was prepared using the immunoSEQ multiplex PCR assay. TCRdb's version of the immuneACCESS table is confined to in-frame rearrangements and falls short of the full clone set. An unresolved V gene accounts for under half of the shortfall where checked; the remainder is of unknown origin. Recorded for this sample are about 230,000 clones; roughly 80% of them occurred a single time. The ten top clones hold approximately 7.9% of the sample. Material for sequencing was peripheral blood. Every receptor here comes from a woman at least 80 years old with acute or convalescent COVID-19.

This chain uses TRBV3-1 (or the pseudogene TRBV3-2) with TRBJ1-5, with D tentatively TRBD1 (5 bases). Germline V gene data show CDR1 as LGHDT and CDR2 as YNNKEL (reference sequence). This CDR3 is 13 amino acids long. Trimming left V 5 bases short and J 5 bases short, with 10 bases between. The CDR3 DNA is TGTGCCAGCAGCTTAGGGACTCATCAGCCCCAGCATTTT. Translation gives CASSLGTHQPQHF.

Only a few counts were recorded for this clone. V usage is TRBV7-2 and J usage is TRBJ1-3; TRBD1 aligns across 10 bases. CDR1 is SGHTA, CDR2 FQGNSA, per germline. The CDR3 extends over 16 amino acids. Trimming at V came to 1 base and at J to 2 bases, leaving 2 bases not matched to a gene. In DNA form, the CDR3 reads TGTGCCAGCAGCTTAGAGGGGACAGGGGCTGGAAACACCATATATTTT. Translation gives CASSLEGTGAGNTIYF.

This chain connects TRBV25-1 to TRBJ1-1; D unclear. The germline V gene has CDR1 MGHDK and CDR2 SYGVNS. The CDR3 contains 13 residues. With 6 bases removed from V and 1 base from J, the gap between germline ends came to 9 bases. CDR3 protein: CASREAGNTEAFF. In DNA, the CDR3 is TGTGCCAGCAGGGAGGCAGGGAACACTGAAGCTTTCTTT.

The rearrangement joins TRBV19 to TRBJ2-5; possible D gene TRBD2, 5 bases. The CDR3 sequence is 13 residues long. Between the trimmed V and J ends, which lost 3 bases and 5 bases, there was a span of 10 bases. The germline V gene has CDR1 LNHDA and CDR2 SQIVND (reference sequence). Here the CDR3 DNA reads TGTGCCAGTAGTATTTCGGGGAGCGAGACCCAGTACTTC. Its protein product is CASSISGSETQYF. The full variable domain, rest sourced from reference TRBV19 and TRBJ2-5, is DGGITQSPKYLFRKEGQNVTLSCEQNLNHDAMYWYRQDPGQGLRLIYYSQIVNDFQKGDIAEGYSVSREKKESFPLTVTSAQKNPTAFYLCASSISGSETQYFGPGTRLLVL.

V gene TRBV10-3 combines with J gene TRBJ2-5; D is possibly TRBD1 (7 bases). The CDR3 contains 15 residues. Per the germline V gene, CDR1 is ENHRY and CDR2 is SYGVKD. Trimming removed 5 bases at V and 5 bases at J, with 18 bases between. The chain's CDR3 is CAISPMEGAGETQYF. For the CDR3, the DNA is TGTGCCATCAGTCCCATGGAGGGGGCGGGGGAGACCCAGTACTTC.

The CDR3 region is CAISGSRSGLAGASAKNIQYF. In DNA, the CDR3 is TGTGCCATCAGTGGGTCTCGAAGTGGCCTAGCGGGGGCCAGTGCCAAAAACATTCAGTACTTC. The rearrangement joins TRBV10-3 to TRBJ2-4, with TRBD2 matching over 10 bases. The V segment lost 4 bases and the J segment 1 base; nucleotides outside the gene matches: 19. The V gene's germline CDR1 is ENHRY and CDR2 SYGVKD. The CDR3 has 21 residues.

The gene calls are TRBV7-2 and TRBJ1-5; 10 bases match TRBD1. V lost 5 bases and J lost 4; bases outside the gene matches: 2. CDR1 SGHTA and CDR2 FQGNSA come from the germline V gene. The CDR3 extends over 14 amino acids. DNA of the CDR3: TGTGCCAGCAGCCAGGGACAGGGGAATCAGCCCCAGCATTTT. Translated: CASSQGQGNQPQHF.

This clone has only a few counts. The chain carries TRBV9 and TRBJ1-2, with no clear D. The germline V gene encodes CDR1 SGDLS and CDR2 YYNGEE. The CDR3 spans 13 residues. V lost 0 bases and J lost 8, with 11 bases in between. CDR3 DNA sequence: TGTGCCAGCAGCGTAGATGACACGGTGGGCTACACCTTC. This sequence encodes CASSVDDTVGYTF.

The chain uses TRBV19 and TRBJ1-5, with D unclear. The V end lost 3 bases, the J end lost 0 bases, and 9 bases lay between the germline ends. CDR1 and CDR2 from the germline V gene are LNHDA and SQIVND (reference sequence). The CDR3 runs to 15 residues. CDR3 DNA sequence: TGTGCCAGTAGTATCGGGGAATATAGCAATCAGCCCCAGCATTTT. It codes for CASSIGEYSNQPQHF.